The text below deals with one T cell receptor (beta chain). It has no known antigen specificity. The method behind the library was the immunoSEQ multiplex PCR assay. For the multiplex PCR, a mixture combining 60 forward primers for TCR Vbeta segments and 13 reverse primers for TCR Jbeta segments was used. A multiplex PCR assay on genomic DNA amplified the CDR3 region of rearranged TCR beta genes. Amplified TCR beta libraries were sequenced as 87-base-pair reads on the Illumina HiSeq System. As for the authors' bioinformatics: In a later analysis, 80 million or so unique TCR beta chains were counted across the approximately 670 repertoires, and roughly 10 million of these chains were shared by at least two donors. To remove PCR and sequencing errors, raw reads were error-corrected and collapsed into unique sequences using a nearest-neighbor algorithm that merged closely related sequences. Alignment of CDR3 sequences to IMGT reference sequences was used to assign V, D and J gene segments. For a sequence to be retained, at least a six-nucleotide match to both a V gene segment and a J gene segment was required. Rearrangements were classified as productive when the CDR3 lacked stop codons and remained in frame with V and J, and all other rearrangements were classified as non-productive. Following IMGT convention, CDR3 was defined as the stretch from the second conserved V-encoded cysteine up to the conserved J-encoded phenylalanine. The earlier analysis of about 530 of the donors excluded any sequence lacking an unambiguous match to a single V gene segment. In an earlier analysis of around 600 of the donors, V segments were called functional above 56.7% productive rearrangements and were called segregating when the between-donor standard deviation exceeded 5%. A statistical classification framework was developed to diagnose cytomegalovirus status using the catalog of TCR beta chain sequences. A later analysis assigned V and J genes by comparing TCR nucleotide sequences with IMGT/GENE-DB human TR gene sequences. A later analysis assigned CDR3 sequences and most-parsimonious VDJ recombination scenarios with the TCRdist pipeline. In a later analysis, each TCR beta chain was defined by its CDR3 amino acid sequence together with its V-gene family, and reads lacking a unique V-gene family were excluded. A later analysis removed 592 highly shared, low-generation-probability nucleotide sequences to deal with suspected cross-contamination and a sequencing artifact. In a later analysis, a clonal expansion index was calculated for each public chain from normalized within-repertoire ranks of inferred template counts. In a later analysis, generation probabilities were computed with a VDJ recombination model fitted to out-of-frame rearrangements, and the resulting probabilities were checked against IGoR. In a later analysis, hypergeometric tests were used to score TCR-TCR, TCR-HLA and TCR-CMV co-occurrence, with a repertoire-size bias correction applied to TCR pairs. False discovery rates were estimated in a later analysis by permuting HLA or CMV assignments 20 times. A later analysis grouped co-occurring TCRs with DBSCAN, adding TCRdist sequence similarity when clustering within HLA-allele-positive subsets. For co-occurrence clustering, repertoires with fewer than 30,000 or more than 120,000 public chains were excluded, along with four or five repertoires with anomalous nucleotide sharing. TCRdb holds this immuneACCESS table with in-frame rearrangements only. Some clones are missing; in checked studies, unresolved V genes explain under half, and the rest has no known cause. Clonal size and the V and J genes are those of that table, whereas D and trimming came from the DNA. The sample table gives around 100,000 clones. Jointly, the top ten make up around 0.6% of the sample.

This sample is part of a study of cytomegalovirus exposure and HLA in healthy donors (dated by TCRdb to about 2017). With respect to the entire study: In an earlier analysis of around 540 of the donors, 276 Gb of sequence data and 117 million unique TCR beta sequences from about 179 million T cells were reported. An early release that covered fewer than 750 HLA-typed donors contained approximately 300 gigabases of sequencing data and about 84 million unique TCR sequences. The genetic ancestry cluster associated with self-reported Caucasian donors included roughly 84% of the 300 to 450 genotyped donors. The study aimed to test whether signatures of past pathogen exposure could be identified by cataloging public T cell receptors. The study profiled the T cell repertoires of around 700 subjects by immunosequencing and related them to cytomegalovirus serostatus. A separate validation cohort of 90 to 150 different subjects was used in addition to the roughly 640-subject first cohort. The study combined high-throughput TCR immunosequencing, statistical association of individual TCRs with disease status, and machine learning to predict cytomegalovirus infection status. To study patterns of TCR occurrence, a later analysis re-analyzed previously published TCR beta repertoires from 650 to 750 donors and added high-resolution HLA genotyping. In the later analysis, no new phenotypic data were used to find candidate immune exposures; instead, reliance was placed on TCR beta sequences and their occurrence across donors. To decide whether each TCR beta V gene segment behaved as functional or pseudogenic, an earlier analysis of nearly 600 of the donors relied on high-throughput TCR beta sequencing. Donor age, sex, ethnicity and CMV serostatus were compiled together with the repertoire data. In a later genetic analysis, genome-wide SNP genotypes for about 55% of the 666 donors were used, and that subset was treated as a discovery cohort. All discovery cohort repertoires had been generated on a single sequencing platform. HLA typing included class I and class II loci at four-digit resolution. The number of donors typed differed by locus, with roughly 629-640 for A, B, C, DRB1 and DQB1, around 520 for DQA1, approximately 580 for DPA1, and approximately 470 for DPB1. Four to six DR-DQ haplotypes were handled as single units for association and clustering because linkage in the cohort was strong. Among under 450 genotyped donors of the cohort, an average of 235,054 unique TCR beta nucleotide sequences were sequenced per donor, around 20% of them non-productive.

Summary of the overall study and its limitations: In a later genetic analysis, fewer N-insertions in productive TCRs were reported among donors in an Asian-associated ancestry cluster than the 666-donor mean. The authors suggested that the approach could potentially be generalized to other disease states and immunological phenotypes. Because HLA typing was missing for some donors at each locus, association tests included only the typed subset. The study listed 164 TCR beta chains as associated with cytomegalovirus. In a later analysis, most CMV-associated TCR beta chains were found to appear HLA-restricted, with HLA associations seemingly driven largely by CMV exposure. A further reported finding was that TCR beta sequences accurately predicted the HLA-A and HLA-B alleles for most subjects in the first cohort. This cohort had only TCR beta chains sequenced, and the lack of alpha or paired-chain data limited which features could be detected. Immune exposure information for the cohort was limited to CMV serostatus. In a later analysis, TCR association rates were found to vary across HLA loci, with the most associated TCRs seen for DRB1 alleles and the fewest for HLA-C alleles. A later analysis associated 16,951 TCR beta sequences with specific HLA alleles at a false discovery rate of 0.05. In both the original and validation cohorts, the classifier was reported to diagnose cytomegalovirus status with high specificity and sensitivity. Sequencing depth was assumed to be roughly uniform across donors in the presence/absence analyses, though that assumption may not hold. A cluster of highly shared sequence variants was judged likely to represent a technical artifact of the sequencing pipeline. Strong co-occurrence of HLA alleles, especially DR and DQ, made assigning TCR associations to individual alleles difficult. Several of the top co-occurrence clusters appeared to be linked to parvovirus B19, influenza, CMV and Epstein-Barr virus, according to a later analysis. A later genetic analysis associated a missense DCLRE1C variant with V-gene and J-gene trimming of TCR beta chains, and an independent cohort replicated the association. In an earlier analysis of approximately 590 of the donors, most TCR beta V segments were observed in productive rearrangements about 87% or about 30% of the time, broadly matching IMGT annotations. Compared with equally common non-associated chains, HLA-associated TCR beta chains in a later analysis were more clonally expanded and had lower generation probabilities. About 17 rarely observed V segments, including chromosome 9 orphons, were excluded from the earlier analysis of about 500 of the donors because counts were too low. While some public TCRs were present in many individuals, most TCR sequences turned up only very rarely across donors. A few of the identified cytomegalovirus-associated TCR beta chains were confirmed in vitro to be specific for cytomegalovirus antigens. Correlated functional status among segregating V segments might be attributable to linkage disequilibrium, but an unknown experimental factor could not be ruled out.

The cohort was made up of approximately 670 healthy bone marrow donors. All cohort members were sampled while nominally healthy, although unrecorded immune exposures were likely present. The donor tested CMV seronegative and was one of the 352 seronegative cohort members. A peripheral blood sample was provided by each donor, and peripheral blood mononuclear cells were used for TCR beta sequencing. Genomic DNA extraction from the blood cell samples was performed with the Qiagen DNeasy Blood Extraction Kit. Sequenced sample: PBMCs. The TCR originated in a man aged 50-60 years in good health and CMV-seronegative.

The CDR3 corresponds to CASSPSGTGESPLHF. In nucleotides, the sequence is TGTGCCAGCAGTCCTTCCGGGACAGGGGAATCACCCCTCCACTTT. This chain joins TRBV6-5 to TRBJ1-6; TRBD1 agrees with 10 junctional bases. There are 15 amino acids in the CDR3, from cysteine to phenylalanine inclusive. The only DNA kept is the CDR3, 45 bases in frame from the first base. The junction shows trimming of 5 bases on V and 10 bases on J, and the gene matches do not reach 8 bases of it. The CDR1 and CDR2 encoded by the germline V gene are MNHEY and SVGAGI.